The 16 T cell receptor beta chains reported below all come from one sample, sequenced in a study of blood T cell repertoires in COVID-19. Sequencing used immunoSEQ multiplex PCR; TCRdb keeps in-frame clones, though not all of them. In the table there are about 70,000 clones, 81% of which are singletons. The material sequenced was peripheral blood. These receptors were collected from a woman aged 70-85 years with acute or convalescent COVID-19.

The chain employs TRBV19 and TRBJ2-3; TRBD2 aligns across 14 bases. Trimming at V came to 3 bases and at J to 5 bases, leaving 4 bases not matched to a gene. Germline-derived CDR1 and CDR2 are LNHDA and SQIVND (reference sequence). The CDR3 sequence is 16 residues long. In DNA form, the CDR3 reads TGTGCCAGTAGTATGGGACTAGCGGGAGTCAGAGATACGCAGTATTTT. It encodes CASSMGLAGVRDTQYF.

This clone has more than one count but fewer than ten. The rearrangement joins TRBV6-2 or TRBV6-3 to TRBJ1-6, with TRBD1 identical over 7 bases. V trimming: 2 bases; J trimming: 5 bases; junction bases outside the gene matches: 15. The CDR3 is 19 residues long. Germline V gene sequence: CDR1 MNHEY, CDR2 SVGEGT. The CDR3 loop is CASSYGLGTATLNNSPLHF. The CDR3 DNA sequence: TGTGCCAGCAGTTACGGCCTGGGGACAGCAACTCTGAATAATTCACCCCTCCACTTT.

The CDR3 coding sequence is TGTGCCAGCAGTGTAACAACGAACACCGGGGAGCTGTTTTTT. Residues: CASSVTTNTGELFF. The rearrangement uses TRBV14 and TRBJ2-2, with no clear D. The germline V gene has CDR1 SGHDN and CDR2 FVKESK. V shed 6 bases and J shed 0 bases, with 8 bases lying between them. The CDR3 runs to 14 residues.

CDR3 nucleotide sequence: TGTGCCAGCAGCCAACTGACAGGGGTGAGGTACGAGCAGTACTTC. Protein product: CASSQLTGVRYEQYF. The chain is built from TRBV16 and TRBJ2-7; TRBD1 matches at 8 bases. The germline gives CDR1 KGHSY, CDR2 FQNENV. The CDR3 runs to 15 residues. Trimming cost V 2 bases and J 4 bases; bases outside gene matches: 7. Complete variable domain (other parts from reference TRBV16 and TRBJ2-7): GEEVAQTPKHLVRGEGQKAKLYCAPIKGHSYVFWYQQVLKNEFKFLISFQNENVFDETGMPKERFSAKCLPNSPCSLEIQATKLEDSAVYFCASSQLTGVRYEQYFGPGTRLTVT.

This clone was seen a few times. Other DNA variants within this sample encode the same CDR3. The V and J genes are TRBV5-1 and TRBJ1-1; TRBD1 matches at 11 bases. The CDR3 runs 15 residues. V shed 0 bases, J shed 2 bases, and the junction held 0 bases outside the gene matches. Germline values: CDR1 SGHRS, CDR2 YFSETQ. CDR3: CASSLGTGGNTEAFF. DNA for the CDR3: TGCGCCAGCAGCTTGGGGACAGGGGGCAACACTGAAGCTTTCTTT.

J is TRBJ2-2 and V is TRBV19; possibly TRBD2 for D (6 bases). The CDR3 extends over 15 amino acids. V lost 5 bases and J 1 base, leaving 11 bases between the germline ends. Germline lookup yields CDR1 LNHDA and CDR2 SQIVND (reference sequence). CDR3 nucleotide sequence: TGTGCCAGTAGTGCAATCGGGGGGAACACCGGGGAGCTGTTTTTT. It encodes CASSAIGGNTGELFF.

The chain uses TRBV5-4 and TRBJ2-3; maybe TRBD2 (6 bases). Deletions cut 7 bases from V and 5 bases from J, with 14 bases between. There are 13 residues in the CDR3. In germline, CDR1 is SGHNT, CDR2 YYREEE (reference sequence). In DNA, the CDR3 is TGTGCCAGCCAGGTCGAGGGACTAGATACGCAGTATTTT. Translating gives CASQVEGLDTQYF.

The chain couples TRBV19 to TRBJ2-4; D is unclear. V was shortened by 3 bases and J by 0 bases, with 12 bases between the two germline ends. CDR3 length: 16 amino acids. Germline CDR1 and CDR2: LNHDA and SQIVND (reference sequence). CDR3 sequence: CASSMAQALAKNIQYF. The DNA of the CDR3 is TGTGCCAGTAGTATGGCGCAGGCTCTAGCCAAAAACATTCAGTACTTC.

The CDR3 sequence is CASSQERGSGNTIYF. As DNA, the CDR3 is TGCGCCAGCAGCCAAGAACGAGGGTCTGGAAACACCATATATTTT. The rearrangement uses TRBV4-3 and TRBJ1-3; no firm D call. The germline V gene has CDR1 LGHNA and CDR2 YSLEER. This CDR3 has 15 amino acids. V gave up 0 bases and J gave up 1 base, with 7 bases separating them.

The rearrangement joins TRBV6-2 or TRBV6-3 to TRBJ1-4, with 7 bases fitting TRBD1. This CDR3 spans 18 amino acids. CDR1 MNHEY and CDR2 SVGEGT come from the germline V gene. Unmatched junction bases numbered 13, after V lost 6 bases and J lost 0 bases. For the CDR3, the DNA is TGTGCCAGCAGCACCCACCGGGACAGACTTGCAACTAATGAAAAACTGTTTTTT. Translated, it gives CASSTHRDRLATNEKLFF.

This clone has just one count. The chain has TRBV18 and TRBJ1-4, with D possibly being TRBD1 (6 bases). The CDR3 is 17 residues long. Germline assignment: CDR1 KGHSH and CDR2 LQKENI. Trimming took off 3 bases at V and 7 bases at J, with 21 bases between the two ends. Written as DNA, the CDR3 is TGTGCCAGCTCACCCCAGAGTGAAAGGACAGATCGTGAAAAACTGTTTTTT. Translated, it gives CASSPQSERTDREKLFF.

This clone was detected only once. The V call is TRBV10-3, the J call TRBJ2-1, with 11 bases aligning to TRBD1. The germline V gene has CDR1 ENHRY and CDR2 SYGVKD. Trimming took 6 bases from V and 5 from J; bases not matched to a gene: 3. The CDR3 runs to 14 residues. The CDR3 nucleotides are TGTGCCATCAGAAGGGACAGGGGGGACAATGAGCAGTTCTTC. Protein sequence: CAIRRDRGDNEQFF.

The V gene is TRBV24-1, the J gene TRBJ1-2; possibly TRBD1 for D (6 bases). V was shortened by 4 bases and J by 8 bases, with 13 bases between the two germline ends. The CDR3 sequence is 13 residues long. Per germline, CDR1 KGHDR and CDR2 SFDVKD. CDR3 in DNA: TGTGCCACCAGTGACAGGGGCGGCGGGGGCTACACCTTC. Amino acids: CATSDRGGGGYTF.

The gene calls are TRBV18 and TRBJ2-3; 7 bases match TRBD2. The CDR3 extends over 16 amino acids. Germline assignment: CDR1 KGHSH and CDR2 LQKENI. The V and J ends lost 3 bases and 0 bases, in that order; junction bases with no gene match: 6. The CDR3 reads CASSPEAGLSTDTQYF. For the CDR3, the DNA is TGTGCCAGCTCACCCGAAGCGGGACTAAGCACAGATACGCAGTATTTT.

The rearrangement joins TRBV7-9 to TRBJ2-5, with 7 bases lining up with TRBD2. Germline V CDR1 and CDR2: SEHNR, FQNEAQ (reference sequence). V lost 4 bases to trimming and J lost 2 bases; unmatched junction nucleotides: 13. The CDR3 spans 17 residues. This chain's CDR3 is CASSSSIFYGGQETQYF. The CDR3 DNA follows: TGTGCCAGCAGCTCGTCTATTTTTTACGGGGGGCAAGAGACCCAGTACTTC.

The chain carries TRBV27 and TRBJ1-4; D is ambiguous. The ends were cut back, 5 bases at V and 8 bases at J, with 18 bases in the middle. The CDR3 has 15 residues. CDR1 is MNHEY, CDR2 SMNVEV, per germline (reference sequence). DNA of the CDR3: TGTGCCAGCAGTCTCACCTTCAAGGCGGGCGAAAAACTGTTTTTT. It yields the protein CASSLTFKAGEKLFF. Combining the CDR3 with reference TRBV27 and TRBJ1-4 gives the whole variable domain EAQVTQNPRYLITVTGKKLTVTCSQNMNHEYMSWYRQDPGLGLRQIYYSMNVEVTDKGDVPEGYKVSRKEKRNFPLILESPSPNQTSLYFCASSLTFKAGEKLFFGSGTQLSVL.